The present TCR beta chain was sequenced within a study of OX40 agonist ivuxolimab in advanced cancers. Turning to the study itself: Patients were given ivuxolimab, an antibody that agonizes OX40 (CD134). Enrolled patients in dose escalation had cancers that were hepatocellular carcinoma, melanoma, renal cell or head and neck cancer.

A single count supports this clone. The antigen is undetermined. Broader study findings: There was clonal expansion of CD4+ and CD8+ blood T cells by week 6 at 0.1 to 3.0 mg/kg. Some patients who did not respond also had low normalized T-cell clonal expansion.

This table comes from immunoSEQ multiplex PCR, and its TCRdb copy is limited to in-frame clones, with some not included. The table includes about 78,000 clones, roughly 80% detected once. Germline values: CDR1 KGHSH, CDR2 LQKENI. This CDR3 has 15 amino acids. After removal of 0 bases from V and 7 bases from J, the junction contained 5 bases not matched to a gene. Source: CD4+ or CD8+ T cells sorted from blood, taken in a trial of the OX40 agonist ivuxolimab. This TCR derives from an adult with an advanced solid tumor such as melanoma, head and neck, liver or kidney cancer. The chain links TRBV18 to TRBJ1-5; 8 nucleotides agree with TRBD1. This chain's CDR3 is CASSPPAAGGQPQHF. For the CDR3, the DNA is TGTGCCAGCTCACCACCGGCGGCAGGGGGCCAGCCCCAGCATTTT.